This T cell receptor beta chain was found in a study of Ad26.COV2.S vaccination and SARS-CoV-2 variants. Study as a whole: Ad26.COV2.S, an intramuscular injection, was given once or twice 56 days apart. General study points: Researchers reported similar non-spike TCR breadth in vaccine and placebo recipients. Total responses of T cells may have been underestimated by the analyses of TCR breadth and depth.

Some clones are missing from TCRdb's copy, which holds only in-frame ones; the method was immunoSEQ multiplex PCR. The sample has about 370,000 clones, approximately 90% seen once. As concerns this clone: The target antigen is unknown.

Described treatment: roughly 18 received Ad26.COV2.S at low or high dose, single or two shots; about five received placebo; per-sample allocation not given. Samples were taken on day 63 after the first vaccine or placebo injection. The starting material was peripheral blood, obtained in a trial of Ad26.COV2.S vaccine versus placebo. The TCR comes from a person between 18 and 65 years old who received the Ad26.COV2.S COVID-19 vaccine or a placebo.

CDR3 sequence (DNA): TGTGCCAGCAGCGTATTAGCGGGCAATGAGCAGTTCTTC. The encoded protein is CASSVLAGNEQFF. The rearrangement links TRBV9 to TRBJ2-1, with TRBD2 identical over 7 bases. The V segment lost 1 base and the J segment 6 bases; nucleotides outside the gene matches: 1. Germline V gene sequence: CDR1 SGDLS, CDR2 YYNGEE. This CDR3 comprises 13 residues.